Listed here are 3 T cell receptor beta chains from one sample, sequenced in a study of PD-L1 blockade in urothelial cancer (dated by TCRdb to the late 2010s). Receptor amplification or capture employed the immunoSEQ multiplex PCR assay. In its TCRdb copy, this immuneACCESS table keeps in-frame sequences only and misses some clones. Where compared with another copy, unresolved V genes explain less than half of these, and the others have no known cause. The sample profile shows about 84,000 clones; over 80% of them were found once. More than 9% of the sample is in the top ten clones. Material: PBMCs, obtained around atezolizumab (anti-PD-L1) treatment. These receptors originate from a man between 65 and 85 years old with urothelial cancer.

The chain links TRBV15 to TRBJ1-2; TRBD1 agrees at 7 bases. This CDR3 region has 15 residues. Losses at the gene ends were 0 bases for V and 7 bases for J; bases not matched to a gene: 8. Germline V lookup: CDR1 LNHNV, CDR2 YYDKDF (reference sequence). The CDR3 nucleotides read TGTGCCACCAGCAGAGATGGCGGACAGGCAGGTGGCTACACCTTC. This encodes CATSRDGGQAGGYTF. The variable domain in full, completed from reference TRBV15 and TRBJ1-2, reads DAMVIQNPRYQVTQFGKPVTLSCSQTLNHNVMYWYQQKSSQAPKLLFHYYDKDFNNEADTPDNFQSRRPNTSFCFLDIRSPGLGDTAMYLCATSRDGGQAGGYTFGSGTRLTVV.

The V and J genes are TRBV5-1 and TRBJ2-1; 9 nucleotides align to TRBD2. The CDR3 runs to 16 residues. Germline CDR1 SGHRS, CDR2 YFSETQ. V lost 0 bases and J lost 5; bases outside the gene matches: 6. CDR3: CASSLGGGGGDNEQFF. The CDR3 nucleotides read TGCGCCAGCAGCTTGGGAGGCGGCGGGGGGGACAATGAGCAGTTCTTC. The whole variable domain, filled in from reference TRBV5-1 and TRBJ2-1, reads KAGVTQTPRYLIKTRGQQVTLSCSPISGHRSVSWYQQTPGQGLQFLFEYFSETQRNKGNFPGRFSGRQFSNSRSEMNVSTLELGDSALYLCASSLGGGGGDNEQFFGPGTRLTVL.

The V gene is TRBV9, the J gene TRBJ1-6; 7 bases are shared with TRBD1. Germline V gene data show CDR1 as SGDLS and CDR2 as YYNGEE. V shed 3 bases and J 6 bases; nucleotides not matched to a gene: 6. The CDR3 loop spans 15 amino acids. The CDR3 reads CASSAPPGGNSPLHF. As DNA, the CDR3 is TGTGCCAGCAGCGCCCCCCCAGGGGGTAATTCACCCCTCCACTTT.